Listed below are T cell receptor beta chains from one sample, sequenced in a study of OX40 agonist ivuxolimab in advanced cancers. Method: immunoSEQ multiplex PCR; TCRdb's copy keeps in-frame clones and lacks some. In the table there are 10,000 to 15,000 clones, 65% to 80% of which are singletons. The sequenced sample was CD4+ or CD8+ T cells sorted from blood, obtained in a trial of the OX40 agonist ivuxolimab. The receptors here all came from an adult with an advanced solid tumor such as melanoma, head and neck, liver or kidney cancer. Both conserved end residues are part of each CDR3. Each record gives: CDR3 length, D gene, J gene, V gene, clone size, CDR3 DNA, CDR3 protein. A D gene is named only where the DNA matches it firmly. The size of a clone is reported for some rows only, either as once, few or many, or as a class for expanded clones.

len: 17
d_gene: TRBD2
j_gene: TRBJ2-3
v_gene: TRBV5-1
abundance: -
CDR3nt: TGCGCCAGCAGCTTTTCGGGACTAGCGGATAACACAGATACGCAGTATTTT
CDR3aa: CASSFSGLADNTDTQYF

len: 15
d_gene: -
j_gene: TRBJ2-7
v_gene: TRBV9
abundance: -
CDR3nt: TGTGCCAGCAGCGTAGCTACGGGACTTACCTACGAGCAGTACTTC
CDR3aa: CASSVATGLTYEQYF

len: 16
d_gene: -
j_gene: TRBJ2-3
v_gene: TRBV10-2
abundance: -
CDR3nt: TGCGCCAGCAGTCCCCGACTGTCGTTGGGCACAGATACGCAGTATTTT
CDR3aa: CASSPRLSLGTDTQYF

len: 15
d_gene: -
j_gene: TRBJ2-5
v_gene: TRBV10-3
abundance: -
CDR3nt: TGTGCCATCAGTGAGTCCCTTGGACTAACAGAGACCCAGTACTTC
CDR3aa: CAISESLGLTETQYF

len: 11
d_gene: -
j_gene: TRBJ2-7
v_gene: TRBV5-1
abundance: -
CDR3nt: TGCGCCAGCAGCCACTCCTACGAGCAGTACTTC
CDR3aa: CASSHSYEQYF

len: 14
d_gene: -
j_gene: TRBJ2-7
v_gene: TRBV7-9
abundance: once
CDR3nt: TGTGCCAGCAGCCCCTCAGCCGCCCCCTACGAGCAGTACTTC
CDR3aa: CASSPSAAPYEQYF

len: 14
d_gene: -
j_gene: TRBJ2-7
v_gene: TRBV11-3
abundance: -
CDR3nt: TGTGCCAGCAGTCAACCAGGGAGCTCCTACGAGCAGTACTTC
CDR3aa: CASSQPGSSYEQYF

len: 15
d_gene: TRBD2
j_gene: TRBJ2-2
v_gene: TRBV2
abundance: -
CDR3nt: TGTGCCAGCAGTAACGGGACTAGCAACACCGGGGAGCTGTTTTTT
CDR3aa: CASSNGTSNTGELFF

len: 13
d_gene: TRBD1
j_gene: TRBJ2-5
v_gene: TRBV28
abundance: -
CDR3nt: TGTGCCAGCGAACAGGGGACAAGGGAGACCCAGTACTTC
CDR3aa: CASEQGTRETQYF

len: 18
d_gene: TRBD1
j_gene: TRBJ1-1
v_gene: TRBV7-3
abundance: -
CDR3nt: TGTGCCAGCAGCCATACCATCAAGGGGGCTGGTCGGAACACTGAAGCTTTCTTT
CDR3aa: CASSHTIKGAGRNTEAFF

len: 16
d_gene: TRBD1
j_gene: TRBJ2-7
v_gene: TRBV11-3
abundance: -
CDR3nt: TGTGCCAGCAGTCAGATCGTGACAGGGCGGGCATACGAGCAGTACTTC
CDR3aa: CASSQIVTGRAYEQYF

len: 13
d_gene: TRBD2
j_gene: TRBJ2-7
v_gene: TRBV9
abundance: -
CDR3nt: TGTGCCAGCAGCCGGGAGGGCACCTACGAGCAGTACTTC
CDR3aa: CASSREGTYEQYF

len: 15
d_gene: TRBD1
j_gene: TRBJ2-2
v_gene: TRBV7-3
abundance: -
CDR3nt: TGTGCCAGCAGCTTAAATGACAGGGAAACCGGGGAGCTGTTTTTT
CDR3aa: CASSLNDRETGELFF

len: 16
d_gene: -
j_gene: TRBJ2-3
v_gene: TRBV19
abundance: -
CDR3nt: TGTGCCAGTAGTATACGACGGACTCCCAGCACAGATACGCAGTATTTT
CDR3aa: CASSIRRTPSTDTQYF

len: 15
d_gene: TRBD1
j_gene: TRBJ2-7
v_gene: TRBV5-1
abundance: -
CDR3nt: TGCGCCAGCAGCTTGAGGCGCCGGACAGGGGACGAGCAGTACTTC
CDR3aa: CASSLRRRTGDEQYF

len: 13
d_gene: TRBD1
j_gene: TRBJ2-7
v_gene: TRBV29-1
abundance: -
CDR3nt: TGCAGCGTCCTCGACGGGACAGGCTACGAGCAGTACTTC
CDR3aa: CSVLDGTGYEQYF

len: 14
d_gene: -
j_gene: TRBJ2-5
v_gene: TRBV9
abundance: many
CDR3nt: TGTGCCAGCAGCCTCGGGGTCCCCCAAGAGACCCAGTACTTC
CDR3aa: CASSLGVPQETQYF

len: 16
d_gene: -
j_gene: TRBJ1-3
v_gene: TRBV9
abundance: -
CDR3nt: TGTGCCAGCAGCGTAGTTGGGCAGCCTGCTGGAAACACCATATATTTT
CDR3aa: CASSVVGQPAGNTIYF

len: 15
d_gene: -
j_gene: TRBJ2-7
v_gene: TRBV6-6
abundance: -
CDR3nt: TGTGCCAGCAGTTCCCAGGGTCTTTCGGAGTACGAGCAGTACTTC
CDR3aa: CASSSQGLSEYEQYF

len: 15
d_gene: TRBD1
j_gene: TRBJ2-7
v_gene: TRBV5-5
abundance: -
CDR3nt: TGTGCCAGCAGCTTGATCCCGGGACAGTACTACGAGCAGTACTTC
CDR3aa: CASSLIPGQYYEQYF

len: 17
d_gene: TRBD1
j_gene: TRBJ2-3
v_gene: TRBV10-3
abundance: few
CDR3nt: TGTGCCATCAGTGAGCCGAGACGACAGGGGTGCACAGATACGCAGTATTTT
CDR3aa: CAISEPRRQGCTDTQYF

len: 15
d_gene: TRBD2
j_gene: TRBJ2-5
v_gene: TRBV7-9
abundance: -
CDR3nt: TGTGCCAGCAGTCCCAGCGGGGGGACGCAAGAGACCCAGTACTTC
CDR3aa: CASSPSGGTQETQYF

len: 19
d_gene: -
j_gene: TRBJ1-4
v_gene: TRBV9
abundance: -
CDR3nt: TGTGCCAGCAGCGTAGCTTCGACAGGCGGCACCCCAACTAATGAAAAACTGTTTTTT
CDR3aa: CASSVASTGGTPTNEKLFF

len: 13
d_gene: -
j_gene: TRBJ2-2
v_gene: TRBV5-5
abundance: -
CDR3nt: TGTGCCAGCAGCTTGGAAGTGGCCGGGGAGCTGTTTTTT
CDR3aa: CASSLEVAGELFF